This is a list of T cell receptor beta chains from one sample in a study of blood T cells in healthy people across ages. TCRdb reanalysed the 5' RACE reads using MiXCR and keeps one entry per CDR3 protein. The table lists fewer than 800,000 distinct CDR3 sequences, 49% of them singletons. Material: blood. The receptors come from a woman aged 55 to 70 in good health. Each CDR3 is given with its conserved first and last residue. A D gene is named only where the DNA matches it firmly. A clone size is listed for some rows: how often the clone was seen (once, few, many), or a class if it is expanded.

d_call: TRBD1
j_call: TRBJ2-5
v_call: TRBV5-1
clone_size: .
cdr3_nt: TGCGCCAGCAGCCCTGGGAGGACAGGGAACAATGAGCAGTACTTC
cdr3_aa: CASSPGRTGNNEQYF

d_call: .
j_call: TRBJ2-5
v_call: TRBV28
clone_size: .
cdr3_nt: TGTGCCAGCAGCTACACAGGGTTGGAGACCCAGTACTTC
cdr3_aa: CASSYTGLETQYF

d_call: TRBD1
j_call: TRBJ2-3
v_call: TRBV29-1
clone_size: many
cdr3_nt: TGCAGCGTTCTATCTGACAGGGGGGGCACAGATACGCAGTATTTT
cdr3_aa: CSVLSDRGGTDTQYF

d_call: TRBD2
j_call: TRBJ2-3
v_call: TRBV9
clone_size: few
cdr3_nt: TGTGCCAGCAGTTCTCTTAGCGGGAGGGCAGATACGCAGTATTTT
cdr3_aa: CASSSLSGRADTQYF

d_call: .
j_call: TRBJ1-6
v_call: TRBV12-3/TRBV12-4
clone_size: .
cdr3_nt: TGTGCCAGCAGGCTCGACGGTAATTCACCCCTCCACTTT
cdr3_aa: CASRLDGNSPLHF

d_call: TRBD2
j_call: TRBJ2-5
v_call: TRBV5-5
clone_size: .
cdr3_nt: TGTGCCAGCAAGGGACTAGCGGTAGGAGAGACCCAGTACTTC
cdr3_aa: CASKGLAVGETQYF

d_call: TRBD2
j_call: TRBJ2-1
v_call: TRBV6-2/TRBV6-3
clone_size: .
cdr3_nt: TGTGCCAGCAGTTACACTAGACCCGGGACTACTATGGTCAATGAGCAGTTCTTC
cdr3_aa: CASSYTRPGTTMVNEQFF

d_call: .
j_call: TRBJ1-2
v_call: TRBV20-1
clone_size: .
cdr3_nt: TGCAGTGCTAGACGACAGGACACGCTCTATGGCTACACCTTC
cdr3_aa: CSARRQDTLYGYTF

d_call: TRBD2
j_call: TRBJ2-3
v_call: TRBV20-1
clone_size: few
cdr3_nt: TGCAGTGCTGGATATAGCGGGAGCGGGACAGATACGCAGTATTTT
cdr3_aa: CSAGYSGSGTDTQYF

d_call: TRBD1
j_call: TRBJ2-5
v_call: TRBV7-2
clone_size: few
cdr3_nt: TGTGCCAGCGGACAGGGTGCCCAAGAGACCCAGTACTTC
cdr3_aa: CASGQGAQETQYF

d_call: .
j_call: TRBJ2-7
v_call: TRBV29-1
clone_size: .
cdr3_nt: TGCAGCGTTGCCCTCTCGGGGGGCCCCGCTTCCTTCTACGAGCAGTACTTC
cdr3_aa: CSVALSGGPASFYEQYF

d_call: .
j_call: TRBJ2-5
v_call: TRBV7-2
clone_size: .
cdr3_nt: TGTGCCAGCCACAAAGGAGGTGAGACCCAGTACTTC
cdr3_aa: CASHKGGETQYF

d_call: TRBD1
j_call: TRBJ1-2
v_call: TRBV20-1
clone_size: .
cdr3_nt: TGCAGTGCTAGAGACTCGGACAGGGGGCTTGGCTACACCTTC
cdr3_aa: CSARDSDRGLGYTF

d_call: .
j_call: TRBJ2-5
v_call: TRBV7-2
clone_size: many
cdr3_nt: TGTGCCAGCAGCTTACCAACAGGGTACCAAGAGACCCAGTACTTC
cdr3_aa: CASSLPTGYQETQYF

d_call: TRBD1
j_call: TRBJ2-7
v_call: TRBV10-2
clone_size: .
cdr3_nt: TGCCCCAGCAGGGGGACAGGGGGCTCCTACGAGCAGTACTTC
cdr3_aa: CPSRGTGGSYEQYF

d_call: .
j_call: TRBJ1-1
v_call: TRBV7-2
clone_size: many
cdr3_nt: TGTGCCAGCAGCCGACAGGAAAACACTGAAGCTTTCTTT
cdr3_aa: CASSRQENTEAFF

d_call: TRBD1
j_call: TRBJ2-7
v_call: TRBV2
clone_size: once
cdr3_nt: TGTGCCAGCACCAGGGAGACAGGGGGCGGTTACGAGCAGTACTTC
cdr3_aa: CASTRETGGGYEQYF

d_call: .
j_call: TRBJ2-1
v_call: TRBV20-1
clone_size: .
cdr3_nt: TGCAGTGCTAGAGGGCGGGTGACTTACAATGAGCAGTTCTTC
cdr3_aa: CSARGRVTYNEQFF

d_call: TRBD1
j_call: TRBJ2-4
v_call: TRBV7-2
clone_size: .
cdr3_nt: TGTGCCAGCAGCTGGGGACAGGGATTAGCCAAAAACATTCAGTACTTC
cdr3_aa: CASSWGQGLAKNIQYF

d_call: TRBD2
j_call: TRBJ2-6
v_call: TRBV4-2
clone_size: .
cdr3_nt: TGTGCCAGCAGCCAACGGACTAGCGGGGGCTCTGGGACCAACGTCCTGACTTTC
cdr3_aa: CASSQRTSGGSGTNVLTF

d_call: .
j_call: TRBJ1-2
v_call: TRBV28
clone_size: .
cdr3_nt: TGTGCCAGCAGTTTGAGACAAATTAACTATGGCCACACCTTC
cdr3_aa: CASSLRQINYGHTF

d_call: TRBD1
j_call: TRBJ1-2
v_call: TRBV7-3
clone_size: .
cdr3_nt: TGTGCCAGCAGCTCGACAGGGGGTGGTGGCTACACCTTC
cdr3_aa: CASSSTGGGGYTF

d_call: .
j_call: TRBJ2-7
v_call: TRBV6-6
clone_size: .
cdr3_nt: TGTGCCAGCAGTTACGCGATGACGCCGACCTACGAGCAGTACTTC
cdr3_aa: CASSYAMTPTYEQYF

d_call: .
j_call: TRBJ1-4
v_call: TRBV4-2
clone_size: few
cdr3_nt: TGTGCCAGCAGCCAAAATGAAAAACTGTTTTTT
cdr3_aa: CASSQNEKLFF